This entry describes one T cell receptor beta chain. This record belongs to a study of blood T cell repertoires in COVID-19. Across the whole study: Some COVID-19 samples were acute and others convalescent; all came from the United States, Italy and Spain. PBMCs, B-cell-depleted T cells, or T cells provided the cDNA or gDNA that made up the material.

Only in-frame clones appear in the TCRdb table, and some are missing; sequencing was by immunoSEQ multiplex PCR. The repertoire holds under 200,000 clones, with approximately 79% as singletons. Individuals drawn from approximately 26 US areas were roughly 18 to 95 years old. Participant-reported clinical history was the basis for cohort assignment. Source material: PBMCs or T cells enriched from blood (not recorded which). This TCR came from a woman in her fifties or sixties with acute COVID-19.

The CDR3 region has the DNA TGTGCCACCAGCCAACGTCGTAGGCGGGAGACCCAGTACTTC. Protein sequence: CATSQRRRRETQYF. V gene TRBV15 combines with J gene TRBJ2-5; no definite D call. Germline CDR1 LNHNV, CDR2 YYDKDF (reference sequence). V shed 5 bases and J shed 5 bases, with 15 bases lying between them. The CDR3 runs to 14 residues.